A single sample gave rise to the 30 T cell receptor beta chains below, sequenced in a study of OX40 agonist ivuxolimab in advanced cancers. Here immunoSEQ multiplex PCR was the method, and the copy in TCRdb shows in-frame clones only, minus some. The table includes fewer than 140,000 clones, 90% detected once. Here the sequenced sample was CD4+ or CD8+ T cells sorted from blood, taken in a trial of the OX40 agonist ivuxolimab. The source of these receptors is an adult with an advanced solid tumor such as melanoma, head and neck, liver or kidney cancer.

This clone appeared a single time. Here the CDR3 DNA reads TGTGCCAGCAGTGACTCGGTCGTGAGCTCCTACAATGAGCAGTTCTTC. The encoded protein is CASSDSVVSSYNEQFF. The V call is TRBV6-4, the J call TRBJ2-1; D unresolved. CDR1 is MRHNA and CDR2 is SNTAGT in the germline V gene. CDR3 length: 16 amino acids. V lost 0 bases, J lost 0 bases, and 9 bases lay in between.

The chain employs TRBV5-4 and TRBJ1-3, with 9 bases that match TRBD1. Germline-derived CDR1 and CDR2 are SGHNT and YYREEE (reference sequence). The junction had 3 bases not matched to a gene; V was cut back by 3 bases and J by 2 bases. This CDR3 spans 15 amino acids. The CDR3 DNA sequence: TGTGCCAGCAGCTGGGGACAGGGCCCTGGAAACACCATATATTTT. Protein: CASSWGQGPGNTIYF.

The chain links TRBV7-2 to TRBJ2-5; D not resolved. V shed 8 bases and J shed 4 bases, with 8 bases lying between them. The CDR3 is made up of 11 amino acids. The germline V gene encodes CDR1 SGHTA and CDR2 FQGNSA. The CDR3 sequence is CASAASETQYF. DNA of the CDR3: TGTGCCAGCGCGGCCTCAGAGACCCAGTACTTC.

The V gene is TRBV7-9, the J gene TRBJ1-6; 12 bases are a match to TRBD1. Germline V gives CDR1 SEHNR, CDR2 FQNEAQ (reference sequence). The CDR3 consists of 16 residues. Trimming took 5 bases from V and 9 from J; bases not matched to a gene: 8. In nucleotides, the CDR3 is TGTGCCAGCAGCCCCGTGGGGGGACAGGGGGCTTCACCCCTCCACTTT. Protein product: CASSPVGGQGASPLHF.

The chain carries TRBV13 and TRBJ2-5; D remains unclear. V was trimmed by 5 bases and J by 2 bases, leaving 9 bases between them. The CDR3 is 13 amino acids. Germline V gene sequence: CDR1 PRHDT, CDR2 FYEKMQ (reference sequence). As DNA, the CDR3 is TGTGCCAGCAGCGCTGGACGTCAAGAGACCCAGTACTTC. Translation: CASSAGRQETQYF. Full variable domain (rest looked up from reference TRBV13 and TRBJ2-5): AAGVIQSPRHLIKEKRETATLKCYPIPRHDTVYWYQQGPGQDPQFLISFYEKMQSDKGSIPDRFSAQQFSDYHSELNMSSLELGDSALYFCASSAGRQETQYFGPGTRLLVL.

The chain employs TRBV4-1 and TRBJ1-2; D unresolved. Trimming took off 1 base at V and 8 bases at J, with 14 bases between the two ends. Germline assignment: CDR1 MGHRA and CDR2 YSYEKL. The CDR3 length is 14 residues. Written as DNA, the CDR3 is TGCGCCAGCAGCCAAGTACGGAAAGGGCAAGGCTACACCTTC. Amino acids: CASSQVRKGQGYTF.

The chain links TRBV5-1 to TRBJ1-2; D perhaps matches TRBD1 (5 bases). The CDR3 loop spans 13 amino acids. The V gene lost 4 bases and the J gene lost 9 bases, with 16 bases spanning the gap. Germline V lookup: CDR1 SGHRS, CDR2 YFSETQ. The CDR3 DNA reads TGCGCCAGCAGCCAGGGAGAACAGTCTAGCTACACCTTC. Amino acids: CASSQGEQSSYTF.

This clone was found a few times. This chain uses TRBV6-6 with TRBJ1-2; 8 bases agree with TRBD1. V lost 5 bases, J lost 6 bases, and 8 bases stayed unmatched. Germline V gene sequence: CDR1 MNHNY, CDR2 SVGAGI (reference sequence). The CDR3 spans 14 residues. CDR3 region: CASSPRQGTDGYTF. Here the CDR3 DNA reads TGTGCCAGCAGTCCCAGACAGGGGACGGATGGCTACACCTTC.

This chain links TRBV4-1 with TRBJ1-4; the match to TRBD1 covers 8 bases. CDR1 is MGHRA and CDR2 is YSYEKL in the germline V gene. The trim removed 4 bases at V and 7 bases at J, leaving 8 bases unmatched. The CDR3 covers 15 residues. The CDR3 DNA is TGCGCCAGCAGCCCCTACGGGACAGGAGGTGAAAAACTGTTTTTT. Its protein product is CASSPYGTGGEKLFF.

V and J are TRBV6-4 and TRBJ2-2; the match to TRBD2 covers 10 bases. V gave up 6 bases and J gave up 6 bases; unmatched junction bases: 7. In germline, CDR1 is MRHNA, CDR2 SNTAGT. This CDR3 comprises 15 residues. In nucleotides, the CDR3 is TGTGCCAGCAGCCCTCAGACTAGCGGGTCCGGGGAGCTGTTTTTT. Amino acid sequence: CASSPQTSGSGELFF.

V usage is TRBV20-1 and J usage is TRBJ2-5; D not certain. The CDR3 contains 10 residues. Per germline, CDR1 DFQATT and CDR2 SNEGSKA (reference sequence). V was pared by 6 bases and J by 1 base, with 3 bases between. DNA of the CDR3: TGCAGTGCAGCCCAAGAGACCCAGTACTTC. The encoded protein is CSAAQETQYF.

The chain employs TRBV6-5 and TRBJ2-1, with 9 bases matching TRBD2. CDR3 length: 14 residues. V dropped 2 bases and J dropped 10; count of bases not matched to a gene: 6. Germline lookup yields CDR1 MNHEY and CDR2 SVGAGI. CDR3 sequence: CASSYDQRGAEQFF. The DNA of the CDR3 is TGTGCCAGCAGTTACGACCAGCGGGGGGCCGAGCAGTTCTTC.

Only a few counts were recorded for this clone. The chain carries TRBV7-2 and TRBJ1-5; 7 positions match TRBD1. The CDR3 covers 15 residues. CDR1 is SGHTA, CDR2 FQGNSA, per germline. V was clipped by 2 bases and J by 5 bases; unmatched bases: 6. The CDR3 nucleotides read TGTGCCAGCAGCTTACAGGGGGGCGTCCATCAGCCCCAGCATTTT. This codes for CASSLQGGVHQPQHF.

J is TRBJ1-1 and V is TRBV2, with 11 bases fitting TRBD1. Trimming cost V 6 bases and J 5 bases; bases outside gene matches: 5. Germline loops: CDR1 SNHLY, CDR2 FYNNEI. The CDR3 contains 14 residues. CDR3 loop: CASRGTGGHTEAFF. The CDR3 DNA reads TGTGCCAGCAGGGGGACAGGGGGACATACTGAAGCTTTCTTT.

CDR3 in amino acids: CASSLGGTGNTIYF. CDR3 in DNA: TGTGCCAGCAGTTTAGGAGGGACGGGGAACACCATATATTTT. The chain recombines TRBV28 with TRBJ1-3; TRBD1 might be the D (5 bases). Germline V gives CDR1 MDHEN, CDR2 SYDVKM. There are 14 residues in the CDR3. V was trimmed by 2 bases and J by 7 bases, leaving 12 bases between them.

This clone has a handful of counts. This chain uses TRBV10-3 with TRBJ1-5; possible D gene TRBD1, 5 bases. The V gene lost 6 bases and the J gene lost 3 bases, with 9 bases spanning the gap. The CDR3 is 13 residues long. Germline V gives CDR1 ENHRY, CDR2 SYGVKD. The DNA for the CDR3 is TGTGCCATCAGCGGGGGAAACAATCAGCCCCAGCATTTT. Translation: CAISGGNNQPQHF.

The gene calls are TRBV7-2 and TRBJ2-2, with 7 nucleotides matching TRBD2. In germline, CDR1 is SGHTA, CDR2 FQGNSA. V dropped 1 base and J dropped 5; count of bases not matched to a gene: 7. There are 16 residues in the CDR3. This CDR3 is CASSLESAGRTGELFF. CDR3 sequence (DNA): TGTGCCAGCAGCTTAGAGTCAGCGGGACGGACCGGGGAGCTGTTTTTT. Using reference TRBV7-2 and TRBJ2-2 for the parts outside the CDR3, the full variable domain is GAGVSQSPSNKVTEKGKDVELRCDPISGHTALYWYRQSLGQGLEFLIYFQGNSAPDKSGLPSDRFSAERTGGSVSTLTIQRTQQEDSAVYLCASSLESAGRTGELFFGEGSRLTVL.

The chain couples TRBV19 to TRBJ2-7; tentatively, D is TRBD2 (5 bases). Germline CDR1 is LNHDA and CDR2 is SQIVND (reference sequence). Trimming stripped 10 bases from V and 6 bases from J, with 19 bases between. There are 13 residues in the CDR3. CDR3 sequence (DNA): TGTGCCACCCGAGGGAAGGAATGGGGCGAGCAGTACTTC. It codes for CATRGKEWGEQYF.

The V call is TRBV6-6, the J call TRBJ2-2; D may be TRBD1 or TRBD2 (5 bases each). The CDR3 extends over 15 amino acids. With 7 bases removed from V and 0 bases from J, the gap between germline ends came to 12 bases. CDR1 is MNHNY and CDR2 is SVGAGI in the germline V gene (reference sequence). CDR3 sequence reads: CASIRRGANTGELFF. DNA for the CDR3: TGTGCCAGCATCCGTCGGGGCGCGAACACCGGGGAGCTGTTTTTT.

V gene TRBV18 combines with J gene TRBJ2-4; no firm D call. V lost 0 bases and J 5 bases, leaving 5 bases between the germline ends. The CDR3 length is 13 residues. Looked up from germline, CDR1 is KGHSH and CDR2 is LQKENI. The CDR3 protein is CASSPPRENIQYF. The CDR3, as DNA: TGTGCCAGCTCACCACCGAGAGAAAACATTCAGTACTTC. Filled out from reference TRBV18 and TRBJ2-4, the complete variable domain reads NAGVMQNPRHLVRRRGQEARLRCSPMKGHSHVYWYRQLPEEGLKFMVYLQKENIIDESGMPKERFSAEFPKEGPSILRIQQVVRGDSAAYFCASSPPRENIQYFGAGTRLSVL.

The rearrangement joins TRBV4-3 to TRBJ1-5; the D is unclear. CDR3 length: 13 amino acids. Trimming took 4 bases from V and 6 from J, leaving 10 bases between them. Per germline, CDR1 LGHNA and CDR2 YSLEER. This chain's CDR3 is CASSLGIGQPQHF. The CDR3 DNA is TGCGCCAGCAGCCTTGGAATAGGTCAGCCCCAGCATTTT.

V gene TRBV5-6 combines with J gene TRBJ1-3, with 7 bases identical to TRBD1. CDR1 SGHDT and CDR2 YYEEEE come from the germline V gene. This CDR3 spans 14 amino acids. With 4 bases clipped from V and 4 bases from J, the junction kept 5 bases outside the gene matches. CDR3 sequence (DNA): TGTGCCAGCAGCGCCGAGGGGGCGGGAAACACCATATATTTT. Encoded protein: CASSAEGAGNTIYF.

The J gene is TRBJ2-7, the V gene TRBV7-2; 8 bases match TRBD2. The germline gives CDR1 SGHTA, CDR2 FQGNSA. The length of the CDR3 is 14 residues. J was trimmed by 0 bases and V by 5 bases; bases with no gene match: 3. The CDR3 DNA sequence: TGTGCCAGCAGCAGGCTAGCGGGCTCCTACGAGCAGTACTTC. It translates to CASSRLAGSYEQYF.

In nucleotides, the CDR3 is TGCGCCAGCAGCCAAGATGAGGGTCGGGGCTACACCTTC. Amino acids: CASSQDEGRGYTF. This chain joins TRBV4-3 and TRBJ1-2; D gene uncertain. CDR3 length equals 13 residues. V was trimmed by 0 bases and J by 8 bases, leaving 10 bases between them. Germline assignment: CDR1 LGHNA and CDR2 YSLEER.

J is TRBJ1-1 and V is TRBV5-1; D not certain. Trimming pared 9 bases from V and 3 bases from J, leaving 9 bases between. The CDR3 spans 11 residues. The germline V gene encodes CDR1 SGHRS and CDR2 YFSETQ. This CDR3 is CATKGDTEAFF. As DNA, the CDR3 is TGCGCCACCAAGGGTGACACTGAAGCTTTCTTT.

The rearrangement uses TRBV7-7 and TRBJ2-2, with 8 bases lining up with TRBD2. This CDR3 is built from 15 residues. Germline V gene data show CDR1 as SSHAT and CDR2 as FNYEAQ (reference sequence). V lost 5 bases, J lost 6 bases, and 8 bases stayed unmatched. The CDR3 here is CASSKGLGGSGELFF. In DNA, the CDR3 is TGTGCCAGCAGCAAGGGACTAGGAGGGTCCGGGGAGCTGTTTTTT.

This chain connects TRBV19 to TRBJ1-2, with D unresolved. Germline loops: CDR1 LNHDA, CDR2 SQIVND (reference sequence). The CDR3 has 12 amino acids. Trimming took 4 bases from V and 7 from J, leaving 10 bases between them. CDR3: CASSNPQPGYTF. The CDR3 bases are TGTGCCAGTAGTAACCCCCAACCTGGCTACACCTTC.

For the CDR3, the DNA is TGTGCCAGCAGCTTGAAGGGACAGCGCTATGGCTACACCTTC. Translated: CASSLKGQRYGYTF. This sequence joins TRBV5-6 and TRBJ1-2; 7 positions match TRBD1. The germline V gene has CDR1 SGHDT and CDR2 YYEEEE. Germline trimming cut 1 base from V and 4 bases from J; bases unmatched to any gene: 4. The CDR3 has 14 residues.

The rearrangement uses TRBV11-2 and TRBJ2-1; weak D call: TRBD2 (6 bases). V lost 5 bases, J lost 8 bases, and 16 bases lay in between. The CDR3 is made up of 14 amino acids. CDR1 and CDR2 (germline): SGHAT, FQNNGV. CDR3 DNA: TGTGCCAGCAGCCCGGGACTTTTGTCATATGAGCAGTTCTTC. Translating gives CASSPGLLSYEQFF.

The J gene is TRBJ1-2, the V gene TRBV28; TRBD1 might be the D (5 bases). Germline V gives CDR1 MDHEN, CDR2 SYDVKM. V was pared by 6 bases and J by 4 bases, with 18 bases between. There are 15 residues in the CDR3. CDR3 protein: CASSPFSGKGYGYTF. In DNA, the CDR3 is TGTGCCAGCAGCCCCTTTTCAGGGAAGGGCTATGGCTACACCTTC.